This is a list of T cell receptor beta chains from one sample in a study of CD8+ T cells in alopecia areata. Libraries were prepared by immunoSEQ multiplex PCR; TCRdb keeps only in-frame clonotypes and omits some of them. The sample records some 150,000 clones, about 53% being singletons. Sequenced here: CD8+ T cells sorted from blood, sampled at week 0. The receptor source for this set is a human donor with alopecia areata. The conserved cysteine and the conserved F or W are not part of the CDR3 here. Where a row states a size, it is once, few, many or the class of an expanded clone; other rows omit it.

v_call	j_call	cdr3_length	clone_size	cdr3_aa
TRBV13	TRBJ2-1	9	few	ASSLSNEQF
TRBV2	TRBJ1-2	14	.	ASSSEARQGGSGYT
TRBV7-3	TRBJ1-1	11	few	ASSWTENTEAF
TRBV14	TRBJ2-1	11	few	ASSQGLLNEQF
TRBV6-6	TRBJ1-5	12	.	ASSYTGGGRPQH
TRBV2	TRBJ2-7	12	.	ATPRDSHPDEQY
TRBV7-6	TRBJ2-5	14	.	ASSLVGLTGGRGVD
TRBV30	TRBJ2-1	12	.	AWTGTGGFNEQF
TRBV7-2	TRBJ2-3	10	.	ASSLSPDTQY
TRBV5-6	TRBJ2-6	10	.	ASTTGANVLT
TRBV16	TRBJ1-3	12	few	ASSATVSGNTKY
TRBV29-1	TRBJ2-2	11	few	SVGRVNTGELF
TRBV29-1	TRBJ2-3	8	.	SVPGVPQY
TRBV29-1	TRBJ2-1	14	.	SVAEQGTFSYNEQF
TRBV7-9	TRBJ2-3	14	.	ASSTWDRFTPDTQY
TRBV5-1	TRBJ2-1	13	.	ASSAPGGLGNEQF
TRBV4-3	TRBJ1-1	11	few	ASSQRVGDEAF
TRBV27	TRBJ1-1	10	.	ASSPGVTEAF
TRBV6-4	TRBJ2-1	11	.	ASSDSLYNEQF
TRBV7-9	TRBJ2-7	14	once	ASSRPRTNNVYEQY
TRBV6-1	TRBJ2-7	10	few	ASTDRAHEQY
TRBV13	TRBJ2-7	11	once	ASSRDSGYEQY
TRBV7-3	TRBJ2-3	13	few	ASSLTAGLADTQY
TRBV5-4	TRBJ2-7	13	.	ASSYRGGGPYEQY
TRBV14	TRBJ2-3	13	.	ASSPAGTRPDTQY